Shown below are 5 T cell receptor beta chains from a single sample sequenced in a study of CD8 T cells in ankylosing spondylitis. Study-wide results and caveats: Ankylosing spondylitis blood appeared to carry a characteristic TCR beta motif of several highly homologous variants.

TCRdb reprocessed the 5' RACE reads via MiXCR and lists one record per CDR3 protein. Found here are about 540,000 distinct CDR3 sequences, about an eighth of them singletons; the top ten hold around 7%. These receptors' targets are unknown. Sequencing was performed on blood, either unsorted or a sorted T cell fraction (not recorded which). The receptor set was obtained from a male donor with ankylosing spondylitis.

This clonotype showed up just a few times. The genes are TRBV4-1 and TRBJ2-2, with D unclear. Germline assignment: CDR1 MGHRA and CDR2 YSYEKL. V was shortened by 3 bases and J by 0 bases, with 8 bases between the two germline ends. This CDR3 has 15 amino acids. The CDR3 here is CASSHRAANTGELFF. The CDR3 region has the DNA TGCGCCAGCAGCCACCGGGCCGCGAACACCGGGGAGCTGTTTTTT.

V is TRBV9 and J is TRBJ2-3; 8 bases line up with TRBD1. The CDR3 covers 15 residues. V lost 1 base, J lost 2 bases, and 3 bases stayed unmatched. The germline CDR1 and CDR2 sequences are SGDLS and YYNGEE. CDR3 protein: CASSVQGAYTDTQYF. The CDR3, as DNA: TGTGCCAGCAGCGTACAGGGGGCGTACACAGATACGCAGTATTTT.

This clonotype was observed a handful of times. CDR3 DNA: TGTGCCATCAGTGAGTCGGCACAGGCAGGTCCAGATACGCAGTATTTT. Protein: CAISESAQAGPDTQYF. V gene TRBV10-3 combines with J gene TRBJ2-3; tentative D call: TRBD1 (5 bases). The CDR3 has 16 amino acids. The germline CDR1 and CDR2 sequences are ENHRY and SYGVKD. V shed 0 bases and J shed 4 bases, with 14 bases lying between them.

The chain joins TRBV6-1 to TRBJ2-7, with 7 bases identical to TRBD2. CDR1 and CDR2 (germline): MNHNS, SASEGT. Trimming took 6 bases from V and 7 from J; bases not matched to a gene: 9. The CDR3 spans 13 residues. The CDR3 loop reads CASSPSGAGEQYV. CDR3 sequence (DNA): TGTGCCAGCAGCCCCAGCGGGGCCGGTGAGCAGTACGTC.

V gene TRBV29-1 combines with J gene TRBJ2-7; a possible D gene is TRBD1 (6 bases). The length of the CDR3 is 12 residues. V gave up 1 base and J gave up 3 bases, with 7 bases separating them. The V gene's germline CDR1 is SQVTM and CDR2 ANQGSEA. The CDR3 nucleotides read TGCAGCGTTGAAGGGACAGACTACGAGCAGTACGTC. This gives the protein CSVEGTDYEQYV.